Shown below are 31 T cell receptor beta chains from a single sample sequenced in a study of response to subunit inactivated influenza vaccine. TCRdb processed the RT-PCR reads anew with MiXCR; each CDR3 protein has one entry. Of roughly 780,000 distinct CDR3 sequences listed, about a fifth are singletons. The sequencing used PBMCs from blood, collected 5 to 6 days after vaccination. The receptors derive from a man aged 50-59 years who received an inactivated influenza vaccine.

V and J are TRBV5-1 and TRBJ2-7; TRBD1 matches at 9 bases. The CDR3 has 15 amino acids. J lost 7 bases, V lost 5 bases, and 13 bases had no gene match. Germline-derived CDR1 and CDR2 are SGHRS and YFSETQ. CDR3 sequence reads: CASSVLGQGIEEQYF. CDR3 in DNA: TGCGCCAGCAGTGTCTTAGGACAGGGGATCGAGGAGCAGTACTTC.

This clonotype appeared a few times. The rearrangement uses TRBV12-3 or TRBV12-4 and TRBJ2-5; D is possibly TRBD1 (6 bases). V lost 5 bases, J lost 6 bases, and 19 bases lay in between. The CDR3 extends over 15 amino acids. CDR3 region: CASSMSGQWGKTQYF. In nucleotides, the CDR3 is TGTGCCAGCAGTATGTCGGGACAATGGGGGAAGACCCAGTACTTC.

This clonotype was counted only a few times. The junction and the germline gene differ at one end; a read error may be behind it. The J gene is TRBJ2-1, the V gene TRBV5-1; possibly TRBD2 for D (7 bases). Germline loops: CDR1 SGHRS, CDR2 YFSETQ. The CDR3 has 16 residues. CDR3 residues: CVSSPVRGPDYNEQFF. The CDR3 DNA is TGCGTCAGCAGCCCGGTGCGGGGGCCGGACTACAATGAGCAGTTCTTC.

This clonotype was seen a handful of times. The rearrangement joins TRBV28 to TRBJ2-1, with 11 bases lining up with TRBD2. V lost 6 bases to trimming and J lost 9 bases; unmatched junction nucleotides: 10. The CDR3 has 15 residues. Germline CDR1 and CDR2: MDHEN and SYDVKM. CDR3 region: CASRELAGGRSEQFF. The CDR3 DNA reads as TGTGCCAGCAGAGAGCTAGCGGGGGGCCGTAGTGAGCAGTTCTTC.

The chain uses TRBV5-1 and TRBJ1-4; D is possibly TRBD1 (6 bases). Germline CDR1 reads SGHRS; CDR2 reads YFSETQ. Trimming pared 4 bases from V and 4 bases from J, leaving 17 bases between. The CDR3 extends over 16 amino acids. CDR3 in DNA: TGCGCCAGCAGCCCCCGGACAGCCCGTGGTAATGAAAAACTGTTTTTT. Translating gives CASSPRTARGNEKLFF.

This clonotype has more than one count but fewer than ten. This chain uses TRBV7-2 with TRBJ2-1; 11 positions agree with TRBD2. J was trimmed by 4 bases and V by 4 bases; bases with no gene match: 6. Germline CDR1 reads SGHTA; CDR2 reads FQGNSA. The CDR3 spans 16 residues. The CDR3 coding sequence is TGTGCCAGCAGCTCCAAGACTAGCGGGGTTTACAATGAGCAGTTCTTC. Protein sequence: CASSSKTSGVYNEQFF.

The V call is TRBV6-2 or TRBV6-3, the J call TRBJ2-7; tentative D call: TRBD1 (5 bases). V was cut by 2 bases and J by 1 base, with 9 bases left in between. CDR3 length equals 14 residues. CDR1 and CDR2 from the germline V gene are MNHEY and SVGEGT. CDR3 loop: CASSYGRQSYEQYF. The CDR3 coding sequence is TGTGCCAGCAGTTACGGTCGACAGTCCTACGAGCAGTACTTC.

This rearrangement joins TRBV4-3 to TRBJ1-1; D not certain. Looked up from germline, CDR1 is LGHNA and CDR2 is YSLEER. Trimming took 0 bases from V and 0 from J, leaving 8 bases between them. The CDR3 is 15 residues long. DNA of the CDR3: TGCGCCAGCAGCCAAGATCTCAGCCTGAACACTGAAGCTTTCTTT. It codes for CASSQDLSLNTEAFF.

The genes are TRBV11-1 and TRBJ2-2; D gene unclear. CDR1 SGHAT and CDR2 FQDESV come from the germline V gene (reference sequence). V lost 8 bases to trimming and J lost 1 base, with 5 bases between them. CDR3 length equals 12 residues. CDR3 amino acids: CASHMNTGELFF. The CDR3 DNA is TGTGCCAGCCACATGAACACCGGGGAGCTGTTTTTT.

This clonotype was detected ten times or more. V is TRBV12-3 or TRBV12-4 and J is TRBJ2-5, with 10 bases that match TRBD2. The CDR3 runs 15 residues. V lost 3 bases and J lost 4; bases outside the gene matches: 5. The CDR3 region is CASSFSGGAGETQYF. The CDR3 nucleotides are TGTGCCAGCAGTTTCAGCGGGGGGGCGGGAGAGACCCAGTACTTC.

This clonotype was found a few times. This chain connects TRBV5-1 to TRBJ2-7; D gene ambiguous. Per the germline V gene, CDR1 is SGHRS and CDR2 is YFSETQ. The CDR3 is made up of 15 amino acids. Trimming took 1 base from V and 0 from J, leaving 11 bases between them. This CDR3 reads CASSLMVSSSYEQYF. The CDR3 region has the DNA TGCGCCAGCAGCTTGATGGTATCGAGCTCCTACGAGCAGTACTTC. Drawing the rest from reference TRBV5-1 and TRBJ2-7, the complete variable domain is KAGVTQTPRYLIKTRGQQVTLSCSPISGHRSVSWYQQTPGQGLQFLFEYFSETQRNKGNFPGRFSGRQFSNSRSEMNVSTLELGDSALYLCASSLMVSSSYEQYFGPGTRLTVT.

This chain connects TRBV7-3 to TRBJ2-7, with D perhaps TRBD1 (6 bases). The CDR3 loop spans 14 amino acids. Trimming took off 5 bases at V and 7 bases at J, with 18 bases between the two ends. From germline, CDR1 is SGHTA and CDR2 FQGTGA. The DNA of the CDR3 is TGTGCCAGCAGCCCGACAGGCCCGAATGTGGAGCAGTACTTC. The encoded protein is CASSPTGPNVEQYF.

This clonotype was counted ten times or more. The J gene is TRBJ2-1, the V gene TRBV20-1; 10 positions match TRBD2. Germline CDR1 is DFQATT and CDR2 is SNEGSKA (reference sequence). The CDR3 runs to 14 residues. V shed 5 bases and J 7 bases; nucleotides not matched to a gene: 8. In nucleotides, the CDR3 is TGCAGTGCTGAAAGCGGGGGGGCTTTAAATGAGCAGTTCTTC. Protein: CSAESGGALNEQFF.

Note on this clonotype: This may stem from a read error, because a much larger clone lies one nucleotide away. This chain joins TRBV11-2 and TRBJ2-5; D gene ambiguous. V shed 5 bases and J shed 2 bases, with 9 bases lying between them. From germline, CDR1 is SGHAT and CDR2 FQNNGV. The CDR3 has 13 residues. The CDR3 nucleotides are TGTGCCAGCAGCGGGGTCATACAAGAGACCCAGTACTTC. Its protein product is CASSGVIQETQYF. Looking up the rest from reference TRBV11-2 and TRBJ2-5 gives the full variable domain: EAGVAQSPRYKIIEKRQSVAFWCNPISGHATLYWYQQILGQGPKLLIQFQNNGVVDDSQLPKDRFSAERLKGVDSTLKIQPAKLEDSAVYLCASSGVIQETQYFGPGTRLLVL.

The chain is built from TRBV5-6 and TRBJ2-7; D is perhaps TRBD1 (6 bases). Germline CDR1 SGHDT, CDR2 YYEEEE. Trimming removed 0 bases from V and 0 bases from J, with 28 bases in between. The CDR3 runs 21 residues. The chain's CDR3 is CASSLVVQVGTSRKSSYEQYF. The CDR3 DNA follows: TGTGCCAGCAGCTTGGTGGTACAGGTCGGGACATCCAGAAAAAGCTCCTACGAGCAGTACTTC.

The rearrangement joins TRBV7-2 to TRBJ1-2; no clear D gene. This CDR3 spans 14 amino acids. Germline V CDR1 and CDR2: SGHTA, FQGNSA. Trimming left V 1 base short and J 3 bases short, with 9 bases between. The CDR3 here is CASSLDGSYYGYTF. For the CDR3, the DNA is TGTGCCAGCAGCTTAGATGGATCGTACTATGGCTACACCTTC.

This clonotype was counted at least ten times. This chain joins TRBV3-1 and TRBJ2-3, with 10 nucleotides matching TRBD1. Germline values: CDR1 LGHDT, CDR2 YNNKEL (reference sequence). This CDR3 is 15 amino acids long. V shed 6 bases, J shed 1 base, and the junction held 4 bases outside the gene matches. CDR3 in DNA: TGTGCCAGCAGAGACAGGGGGCGCGGCACAGATACGCAGTATTTT. Its translation is CASRDRGRGTDTQYF.

The chain is built from TRBV27 and TRBJ2-7, with 7 nucleotides matching TRBD1. The germline V gene has CDR1 MNHEY and CDR2 SMNVEV (reference sequence). This CDR3 comprises 17 residues. V lost 6 bases to trimming and J lost 2 bases; unmatched junction nucleotides: 16. Here the CDR3 DNA reads TGTGCCAGCAGCCTCTTTTCCTCGACAGGGTTTACCTACGAGCAGTACTTC. It is translated as CASSLFSSTGFTYEQYF.

This sequence joins TRBV11-2 and TRBJ2-7, with D possibly TRBD1 on 6 matching bases. The CDR3 consists of 15 residues. Germline CDR1 is SGHAT and CDR2 is FQNNGV. V was clipped by 0 bases and J by 4 bases, with 13 bases between them. For the CDR3, the DNA is TGTGCCAGCAGCTTAGACAGGGGCTTCGCATACGAGCAGTACTTC. Protein: CASSLDRGFAYEQYF.

This clonotype was recorded a few times. Compared with germline, one end of the junction differs, possibly owing to a read error. V usage is TRBV2 and J usage is TRBJ2-3; 7 bases are a match to TRBD2. The CDR3 is 15 amino acids. Germline assignment: CDR1 SNHLY and CDR2 FYNNEI. CDR3 nucleotides: TGTGCCAGCAGTGGACAGCGGGGAAGCACAAATACGCAGTATTTT. Amino acid sequence: CASSGQRGSTNTQYF.

This chain joins TRBV15 and TRBJ2-7; D perhaps matches TRBD2 (5 bases). Between the trimmed V and J ends, which lost 0 bases and 3 bases, there was a span of 9 bases. The CDR3 consists of 14 residues. The germline V gene encodes CDR1 LNHNV and CDR2 YYDKDF (reference sequence). The CDR3 coding sequence is TGTGCCACCAGCAGAGATGTCGGGGTCTACGAGCAGTACTTC. Amino acid sequence: CATSRDVGVYEQYF.

This chain joins TRBV7-8 and TRBJ2-7; D remains unclear. The V end was cut by 3 bases, the J end by 2 bases, with 11 bases between. Germline V lookup: CDR1 SGHVS, CDR2 FQNEAQ. The CDR3 has 14 amino acids. CDR3 loop: CASSFTRETYEQYF. The DNA for the CDR3 is TGTGCCAGCAGCTTTACACGCGAAACCTACGAGCAGTACTTC.

This clonotype was detected ten times or more. This chain connects TRBV28 to TRBJ2-7; 9 bases agree with TRBD1. Losses at the gene ends were 7 bases for V and 4 bases for J; bases not matched to a gene: 5. This CDR3 has 13 amino acids. The germline V gene has CDR1 MDHEN and CDR2 SYDVKM. The CDR3 DNA reads TGTGCCAGCATGACCGGGACAGGGTACGAGCAGTACTTC. This translates into CASMTGTGYEQYF.

This clonotype was counted many times. The chain combines TRBV6-5 with TRBJ1-2; D remains unclear. V shed 0 bases and J shed 5 bases, with 10 bases lying between them. The germline V gene has CDR1 MNHEY and CDR2 SVGAGI. This CDR3 has 14 residues. The CDR3 is CASSYSGTRYGYTF. DNA for the CDR3: TGTGCCAGCAGTTACTCGGGTACGCGGTATGGCTACACCTTC.

In this sample, this clonotype turned up a few times. V is TRBV5-1 and J is TRBJ2-1; 13 bases match TRBD2. The CDR3 contains 17 residues. The germline gives CDR1 SGHRS, CDR2 YFSETQ. Unmatched junction bases numbered 7, after V lost 2 bases and J lost 5 bases. The CDR3 DNA reads as TGCGCCAGCAGCTTACGACTAGCGGGGGGCATGAACAATGAGCAGTTCTTC. It yields the protein CASSLRLAGGMNNEQFF.

CDR3 nucleotide sequence: TGTGCCAGCAGTCAGCAGGAAAACTATGGCTACACCTTC. This translates into CASSQQENYGYTF. The chain has TRBV12-3 or TRBV12-4 and TRBJ1-2; D is unclear. CDR3 length: 13 residues. The germline V and J ends were trimmed by 5 bases and 2 bases, with 9 bases remaining between them.

In its sample, this clonotype was seen a few times. The chain couples TRBV20-1 to TRBJ2-3; D is undetermined. Per germline, CDR1 DFQATT and CDR2 SNEGSKA (reference sequence). V was trimmed by 5 bases and J by 6 bases, leaving 6 bases between them. The CDR3 is 10 amino acids. CDR3 loop: CSAPRDTQYF. For the CDR3, the DNA is TGCAGTGCTCCGCGGGATACGCAGTATTTT.

This clonotype has just a few counts. The rearrangement joins TRBV20-1 to TRBJ1-3; D might be TRBD1 (5 bases). With 1 base removed from V and 0 bases from J, the gap between germline ends came to 7 bases. This CDR3 contains 14 residues. CDR1 is DFQATT and CDR2 is SNEGSKA in the germline V gene (reference sequence). The CDR3 region is CSARVRDSGNTIYF. The CDR3 DNA follows: TGCAGTGCTAGAGTCAGGGACTCTGGAAACACCATATATTTT.

The chain employs TRBV12-3 or TRBV12-4 and TRBJ2-2; tentative D call: TRBD2 (5 bases). V dropped 6 bases and J dropped 7 bases, with 9 bases sitting between them. This CDR3 has 12 residues. The CDR3 DNA reads TGTGCCAGCAGCCGGGGTTACGGGGAGCTGTTTTTT. Translating it yields CASSRGYGELFF.

The V gene is TRBV5-1, the J gene TRBJ2-6; D remains ambiguous. V shed 7 bases and J shed 2 bases, with 7 bases lying between them. CDR1 and CDR2 from the germline V gene are SGHRS and YFSETQ. The CDR3 runs to 13 residues. The CDR3, as DNA: TGCGCCAGCCGTGCTACTGGGGCCAACGTCCTGACTTTC. Protein: CASRATGANVLTF.

This rearrangement joins TRBV12-3 or TRBV12-4 to TRBJ2-5; the D gene is possibly TRBD2 (8 bases). The CDR3 is 14 amino acids. V was shortened by 7 bases and J by 5 bases, with 17 bases between the two germline ends. CDR3 protein: CASTPGGGGETQYF. CDR3 in DNA: TGTGCCAGCACCCCGGGAGGGGGCGGCGAGACCCAGTACTTC.